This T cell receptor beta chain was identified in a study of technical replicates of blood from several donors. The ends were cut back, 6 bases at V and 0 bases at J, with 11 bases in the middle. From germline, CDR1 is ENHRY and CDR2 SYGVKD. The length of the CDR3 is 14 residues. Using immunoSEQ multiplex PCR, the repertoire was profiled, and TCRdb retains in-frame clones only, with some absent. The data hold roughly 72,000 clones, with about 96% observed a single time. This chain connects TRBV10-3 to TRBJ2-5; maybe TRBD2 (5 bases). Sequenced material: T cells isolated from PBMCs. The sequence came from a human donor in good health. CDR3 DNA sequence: TGTGCCATCAGCCGGAAGAGGGACCAAGAGACCCAGTACTTC. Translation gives CAISRKRDQETQYF.